This T cell receptor (beta chain) was recorded in a study of CXCR3-negative and CXCR3-positive naive CD8 T cells. Study-wide context: Roughly 1.5 +/- 0.3 million TRB reads came from each library, giving around 130 million in total. General observations from the study: TRB CDR3s were more hydrophobic in CXCR3-positive than in CXCR3-negative naive cells. Similarly elevated diversity marked both naive subsets, with memory CD8+ cells showing far lower diversity.

With respect to this clonotype: Its matching antigen is unknown.

The CDR3 is made up of 13 amino acids. Looked up from germline, CDR1 is DFQATT and CDR2 is SNEGSKA (reference sequence). UMI labels and 5' RACE were used to prepare the TRB cDNA libraries. TCRdb derives one entry per CDR3 protein from the 5' RACE reads, leaving out DNA. The table for this sample gives over 95,000 distinct CDR3 sequences. This TCR was recovered from a human donor in good health. Some clones in this sample may be carry-over from other donors' samples. The chain is built from TRBV20-1 and TRBJ2-7. The sample consisted of naive CXCR3+ CD8+ T cells from blood. Subset indicated: CD45RO-CCR7+CD27+CD95- naive CD8+ T cells expressing CXCR3 (TNR3+). The CDR3 loop reads CSAPDRAVYEQYF.